Each of the 23 T cell receptor beta chains below was sequenced from the same sample in a study of cytomegalovirus exposure and HLA in healthy donors. The PCR contained 60 Vbeta and 13 Jbeta primers. Here immunoSEQ multiplex PCR was the method, and the copy in TCRdb shows in-frame clones only, minus some. This repertoire shows some 240,000 clones, 70% to 80% found once; its top ten account for 3% to 4%. Sequencing was done on a sample of PBMCs. These receptors all come from a male donor in good health and CMV-seronegative.

This chain joins TRBV19 and TRBJ2-2; TRBD2 matches 8 bases. V dropped 1 base and J dropped 4; count of bases not matched to a gene: 5. This CDR3 has 16 residues. Per germline, CDR1 LNHDA and CDR2 SQIVND (reference sequence). This CDR3 is CASSIVTGGGTGELFF. The CDR3 DNA reads as TGTGCCAGTAGTATAGTCACGGGGGGGGGCACCGGGGAGCTGTTTTTT.

The rearrangement uses TRBV7-9 and TRBJ2-7; unclear D gene. Germline lookup yields CDR1 SEHNR and CDR2 FQNEAQ (reference sequence). There are 12 residues in the CDR3. Trimming removed 5 bases at V and 1 base at J, with 6 bases between. The CDR3 loop reads CASSPRSYEQYF. The DNA of the CDR3 is TGTGCCAGCAGCCCTCGGTCCTACGAGCAGTACTTC.

This sequence joins TRBV19 and TRBJ2-3; D is unresolved. Germline V gene lookup returns CDR1 LNHDA and CDR2 SQIVND (reference sequence). The CDR3 consists of 13 residues. Trimming took off 5 bases at V and 5 bases at J, with 11 bases between the two ends. The CDR3 is CASSSKAKDTQYF. CDR3 DNA sequence: TGTGCCAGTAGTTCCAAAGCCAAAGATACGCAGTATTTT.

In regard to this clone: This CDR3 is also generated by other DNA sequences in the sample. The V call is TRBV4-1, the J call TRBJ2-7; 10 bases fit TRBD1. The V gene's germline CDR1 is MGHRA and CDR2 YSYEKL. The CDR3 runs to 15 residues. V gave up 4 bases and J gave up 5 bases; unmatched junction bases: 8. CDR3 in DNA: TGCGCCAGCAGCCCTCGTTGGGGGACAGGGGACGAGCAGTACTTC. This codes for CASSPRWGTGDEQYF.

The chain is built from TRBV27 and TRBJ2-4; D is perhaps TRBD2 (8 bases). CDR3 length equals 18 residues. The V and J ends lost 6 bases and 6 bases respectively, with 27 bases between them. Germline V gives CDR1 MNHEY, CDR2 SMNVEV (reference sequence). The CDR3 nucleotides read TGTGCCAGCAGCACCACGGGAGGGGGCGAGGGCTCTGCAAACATTCAGTACTTC. Its translation: CASSTTGGGEGSANIQYF.

This chain joins TRBV29-1 and TRBJ2-7; TRBD2 aligns across 7 bases. Germline CDR1 is SQVTM and CDR2 is ANQGSEA. The CDR3 length is 13 residues. V gave up 8 bases and J gave up 0 bases; unmatched junction bases: 7. Written as DNA, the CDR3 is TGCAGCTCATGGGGCGGGAGCTCCTACGAGCAGTACTTC. Amino acids: CSSWGGSSYEQYF.

V usage is TRBV5-1 and J usage is TRBJ2-7; 11 nucleotides match TRBD1. Germline loops: CDR1 SGHRS, CDR2 YFSETQ. The CDR3 totals 14 residues. V was pared by 4 bases and J by 5 bases, with 5 bases of the junction left unmatched. In nucleotides, the CDR3 is TGCGCCAGCAGCCCAAGGACAGGGGGCAACGAGCAGTACTTC. Protein product: CASSPRTGGNEQYF.

This chain connects TRBV7-9 to TRBJ2-5; perhaps TRBD2 as D (6 bases). V lost 3 bases to trimming and J lost 5 bases, with 10 bases between them. This CDR3 has 13 residues. The germline gives CDR1 SEHNR, CDR2 FQNEAQ (reference sequence). CDR3 residues: CASSLGLLETQYF. The CDR3 nucleotides are TGTGCCAGCAGCTTGGGACTTCTTGAGACCCAGTACTTC.

This clone was seen a handful of times. DNA for the CDR3: TGTGCCAGCAGCGCCCCTGGGGCGAAAGATACGCAGTATTTT. Its protein is CASSAPGAKDTQYF. The chain carries TRBV5-4 and TRBJ2-3; D is possibly TRBD1 (5 bases). The CDR3 is made up of 14 amino acids. Looked up from germline, CDR1 is SGHNT and CDR2 is YYREEE (reference sequence). Trimming left V 4 bases short and J 5 bases short, with 14 bases between. The full variable domain, in which reference TRBV5-4 and TRBJ2-3 provide the parts outside the CDR3, is ETGVTQSPTHLIKTRGQQVTLRCSSQSGHNTVSWYQQALGQGPQFIFQYYREEENGRGNFPPRFSGLQFPNYSSELNVNALELDDSALYLCASSAPGAKDTQYFGPGTRLTVL.

The chain has TRBV19 and TRBJ2-3; 7 bases fit TRBD2. Germline trimming cut 3 bases from V and 0 bases from J; bases unmatched to any gene: 3. Germline V gene lookup returns CDR1 LNHDA and CDR2 SQIVND (reference sequence). The CDR3 has 15 amino acids. This chain's CDR3 is CASSMQRGSTDTQYF. The CDR3 nucleotides are TGTGCCAGTAGTATGCAGCGGGGAAGCACAGATACGCAGTATTTT.

Worth noting for this clone: The same CDR3 is also encoded by other DNA sequences in this sample. J is TRBJ1-1 and V is TRBV6-4; 10 positions match TRBD1. The V segment lost 4 bases and the J segment 5 bases; nucleotides outside the gene matches: 1. This CDR3 contains 13 residues. Germline CDR1 is MRHNA and CDR2 is SNTAGT. The CDR3 nucleotides read TGTGCCAGCAGTGGGGGACAGGGGACTGAAGCTTTCTTT. This sequence encodes CASSGGQGTEAFF.

V gene TRBV29-1 combines with J gene TRBJ1-1; D unresolved. V lost 0 bases and J 11 bases, leaving 13 bases between the germline ends. Germline CDR1 SQVTM, CDR2 ANQGSEA. The CDR3 has 12 amino acids. The CDR3 protein is CSVEEREPGAFF. As DNA, the CDR3 is TGCAGCGTTGAAGAAAGGGAGCCCGGGGCTTTCTTT.

The rearrangement uses TRBV2 and TRBJ2-5, with a possible D match to TRBD2 (5 bases). Near its end, the DNA agrees better with TRBJ2-7, so the J call may be wrong. Germline CDR1 is SNHLY and CDR2 is FYNNEI. This CDR3 spans 12 amino acids. CDR3 nucleotides: TGTGCCAGCAGTACGGACTTTTACGAGCAGTACTTC. It codes for CASSTDFYEQYF.

The chain has TRBV5-1 and TRBJ1-1; D might be TRBD1 (6 bases). The V gene lost 0 bases and the J gene lost 5 bases, with 11 bases spanning the gap. The CDR3 spans 14 residues. The germline gives CDR1 SGHRS, CDR2 YFSETQ. In DNA, the CDR3 is TGCGCCAGCAGCTTGGAGGGGGACGGAACTGAAGCTTTCTTT. Protein sequence: CASSLEGDGTEAFF.

J is TRBJ2-3 and V is TRBV5-1; 9 bases are a match to TRBD2. The germline CDR1 and CDR2 sequences are SGHRS and YFSETQ. The junction had 9 bases not matched to a gene; V was cut back by 4 bases and J by 0 bases. The CDR3 is 17 amino acids. The CDR3 bases are TGCGCCAGCAGCCCTAGCGGGATAAACCCTAGCACAGATACGCAGTATTTT. Its protein is CASSPSGINPSTDTQYF.

The chain has TRBV7-6 and TRBJ2-3; 10 nucleotides line up with TRBD2. Germline CDR1 SGHVS, CDR2 FNYEAQ. J lost 5 bases, V lost 5 bases, and 4 bases had no gene match. This CDR3 comprises 14 residues. In DNA form, the CDR3 reads TGTGCCAGCAGCCCGTCTAGCGGGAGAGATACGCAGTATTTT. Its translation is CASSPSSGRDTQYF.

CDR3 nucleotides: TGTGCCAGTAGTATAGCGGGGAGGGCCTCTTACGAGCAGTACTTC. This encodes CASSIAGRASYEQYF. The V call is TRBV19, the J call TRBJ2-7, with TRBD2 identical over 7 bases. With V trimmed by 1 base and J by 4 bases, 7 bases remained unmatched. Germline CDR1 LNHDA, CDR2 SQIVND (reference sequence). The CDR3 loop spans 15 amino acids. The complete variable domain, with remaining parts taken from reference TRBV19 and TRBJ2-7, reads DGGITQSPKYLFRKEGQNVTLSCEQNLNHDAMYWYRQDPGQGLRLIYYSQIVNDFQKGDIAEGYSVSREKKESFPLTVTSAQKNPTAFYLCASSIAGRASYEQYFGPGTRLTVT.

The CDR3: CASRLAEPYEQYF. The DNA of the CDR3 is TGCGCCAGTAGACTAGCGGAACCGTACGAGCAGTACTTC. The rearrangement uses TRBV5-1 and TRBJ2-7; 9 bases agree with TRBD2. This CDR3 spans 13 amino acids. The V segment lost 8 bases and the J segment 4 bases; nucleotides outside the gene matches: 7. CDR1 and CDR2 (germline): SGHRS, YFSETQ.

This chain connects TRBV11-2 to TRBJ2-1; weak D call: TRBD1 (6 bases). The V gene's germline CDR1 is SGHAT and CDR2 FQNNGV. Trimming pared 2 bases from V and 3 bases from J, leaving 23 bases between. The CDR3 covers 19 residues. The CDR3 loop is CASSLRLGAGQRGYNEQFF. The DNA for the CDR3 is TGTGCCAGCAGCTTAAGGTTGGGCGCAGGACAGAGGGGCTACAATGAGCAGTTCTTC.

The V gene is TRBV7-9, the J gene TRBJ2-7; tentatively, D is TRBD1 (6 bases). Looked up from germline, CDR1 is SEHNR and CDR2 is FQNEAQ (reference sequence). This CDR3 has 13 residues. V lost 5 bases and J 1 base, leaving 9 bases between the germline ends. The CDR3 spells CASSVGTSYEQYF. The CDR3 nucleotides read TGTGCCAGCAGCGTCGGGACATCCTACGAGCAGTACTTC.

In nucleotides, the CDR3 is TGTGCCAGCAGCCCAACTAGCGGCAGCACAGATACGCAGTATTTT. Protein sequence: CASSPTSGSTDTQYF. The chain joins TRBV7-9 to TRBJ2-3, with 8 bases lining up with TRBD2. This CDR3 is built from 15 residues. Germline assignment: CDR1 SEHNR and CDR2 FQNEAQ (reference sequence). V was clipped by 5 bases and J by 0 bases; unmatched bases: 4.

This clone has just one count. V usage is TRBV6-5 and J usage is TRBJ2-1; 9 bases line up with TRBD1. The V gene end was trimmed by 6 bases and the J gene end by 3 bases; junction bases not matched to a gene: 3. CDR3 size: 14 residues. Germline V gives CDR1 MNHEY, CDR2 SVGAGI. The DNA of the CDR3 is TGTGCCAGCAGCTGGACAGGGGTCTACAATGAGCAGTTCTTC. Translated, it gives CASSWTGVYNEQFF.

The chain recombines TRBV5-1 with TRBJ1-4; TRBD1 agrees at 7 bases. Looked up from germline, CDR1 is SGHRS and CDR2 is YFSETQ. The CDR3 contains 16 residues. V lost 4 bases, J lost 5 bases, and 11 bases stayed unmatched. This CDR3 reads CASSPPAGTVNEKLFF. CDR3 DNA sequence: TGCGCCAGCAGCCCGCCGGCCGGGACAGTCAATGAAAAACTGTTTTTT.